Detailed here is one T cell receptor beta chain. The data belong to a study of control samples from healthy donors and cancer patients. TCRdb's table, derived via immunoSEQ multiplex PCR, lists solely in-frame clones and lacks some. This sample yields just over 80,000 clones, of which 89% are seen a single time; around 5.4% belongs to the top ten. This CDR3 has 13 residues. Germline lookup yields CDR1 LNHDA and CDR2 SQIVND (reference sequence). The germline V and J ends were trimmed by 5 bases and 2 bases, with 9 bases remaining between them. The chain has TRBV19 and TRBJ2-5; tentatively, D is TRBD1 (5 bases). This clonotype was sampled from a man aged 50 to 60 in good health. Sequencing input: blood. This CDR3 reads CASSHRQQETQYF. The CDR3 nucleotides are TGTGCCAGTAGTCACCGACAGCAAGAGACCCAGTACTTC.